This T cell receptor beta chain is from a study of shared clonotypes between healthy human individuals. CDR1 is LGHNA and CDR2 is YSLEER in the germline V gene. This CDR3 has 17 amino acids. Between the trimmed V and J ends, which lost 0 bases and 2 bases, there was a span of 17 bases. This table comes from immunoSEQ multiplex PCR, and its TCRdb copy is limited to in-frame clones, with some not included. Of about 960,000 clones in the sample, over 60% were seen once. The sample consisted of memory CD4+ T cells sorted from blood. As for subset: CD45RA-negative fraction. The V gene is TRBV4-3, the J gene TRBJ2-7; TRBD2 might be the D (6 bases). The receptor comes from a man aged 18 to 29 in good health. CDR3 nucleotide sequence: TGCGCCAGCAGCCAAGACGCTATGTCTAGCGCTGCCTACGAGCAGTACTTC. Translated: CASSQDAMSSAAYEQYF.